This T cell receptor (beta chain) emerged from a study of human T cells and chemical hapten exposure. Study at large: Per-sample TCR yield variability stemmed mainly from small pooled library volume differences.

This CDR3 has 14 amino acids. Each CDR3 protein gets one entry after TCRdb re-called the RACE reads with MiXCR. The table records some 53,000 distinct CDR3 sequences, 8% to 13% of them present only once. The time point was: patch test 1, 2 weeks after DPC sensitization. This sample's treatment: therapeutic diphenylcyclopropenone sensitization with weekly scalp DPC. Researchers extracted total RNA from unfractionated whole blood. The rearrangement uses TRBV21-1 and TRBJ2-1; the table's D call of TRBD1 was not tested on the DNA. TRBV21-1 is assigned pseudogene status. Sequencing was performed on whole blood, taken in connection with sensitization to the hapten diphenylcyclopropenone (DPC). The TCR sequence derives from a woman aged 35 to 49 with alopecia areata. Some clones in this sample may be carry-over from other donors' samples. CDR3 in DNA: TGTGCCAGCAGCAAGCAAGACAGCAACAATGAGCAGTTCTTC. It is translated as CASSKQDSNNEQFF.